A single sample is the source of the 30 T cell receptor beta chains below, sequenced in a study of OX40 agonist ivuxolimab in advanced cancers. Sequencing was performed with immunoSEQ multiplex PCR; in TCRdb, only in-frame clones are kept and a portion is missing. The sample lists 42,000 or so clones; 84% were seen once. Here the sequenced sample was CD4+ or CD8+ T cells sorted from blood, taken in a trial of the OX40 agonist ivuxolimab. Receptor source: an adult with an advanced solid tumor such as melanoma, head and neck, liver or kidney cancer.

The genes are TRBV6-5 and TRBJ2-3, with 7 bases matching TRBD2. The CDR3 extends over 16 amino acids. V lost 0 bases and J lost 0; bases outside the gene matches: 3. Germline V lookup: CDR1 MNHEY, CDR2 SVGAGI. The CDR3 DNA sequence: TGTGCCAGCAGTTACTCGCCTAGCGGTAGCACAGATACGCAGTATTTT. As protein: CASSYSPSGSTDTQYF.

CDR3 region: CASSYSIREAFF. The CDR3 DNA sequence: TGTGCCAGCAGTTACTCGATCCGGGAAGCTTTCTTT. V and J are TRBV6-5 and TRBJ1-1; no firm D call. Germline V CDR1 and CDR2: MNHEY, SVGAGI. The CDR3 extends over 12 amino acids. V was clipped by 0 bases and J by 8 bases, with 7 bases between them.

The chain employs TRBV29-1 and TRBJ2-7; 8 nucleotides line up with TRBD2. Germline-derived CDR1 and CDR2 are SQVTM and ANQGSEA. J was trimmed by 3 bases and V by 3 bases; bases with no gene match: 4. The CDR3 totals 13 residues. The CDR3 DNA reads TGCAGCGTTGAGGGGCTAGCGGGCTACGAGCAGTACTTC. Its protein product is CSVEGLAGYEQYF.

The chain is built from TRBV12-5 and TRBJ1-1; the D gene is possibly TRBD1 (5 bases). The CDR3 has 15 residues. The V end lost 5 bases, the J end lost 1 base, and 14 bases lay between the germline ends. CDR1 LGHNT and CDR2 FRNRAP come from the germline V gene. The CDR3 spells CASGPWARGNTEAFF. CDR3 nucleotide sequence: TGTGCTAGTGGTCCCTGGGCTAGGGGGAACACTGAAGCTTTCTTT.

This clone has only one observation. The V and J genes are TRBV28 and TRBJ1-2, with D tentatively TRBD1 (5 bases). Germline loops: CDR1 MDHEN, CDR2 SYDVKM. V was cut by 3 bases and J by 3 bases, with 11 bases left in between. The CDR3 covers 14 residues. The CDR3 coding sequence is TGTGCCAGCAGTTTTGACAGTGACTACTATGGCTACACCTTC. This codes for CASSFDSDYYGYTF.

The chain carries TRBV28 and TRBJ2-7, with D perhaps TRBD2 (5 bases). CDR1 is MDHEN, CDR2 SYDVKM, per germline. This CDR3 is built from 14 residues. The V gene lost 3 bases and the J gene lost 3 bases, with 12 bases spanning the gap. The CDR3 reads CASSLGVRSYEQYF. The CDR3 DNA reads TGTGCCAGCAGTTTGGGAGTAAGAAGCTACGAGCAGTACTTC. The entire variable domain, with the rest obtained from reference TRBV28 and TRBJ2-7, is as follows: DVKVTQSSRYLVKRTGEKVFLECVQDMDHENMFWYRQDPGLGLRLIYFSYDVKMKEKGDIPEGYSVSREKKERFSLILESASTNQTSMYLCASSLGVRSYEQYFGPGTRLTVT.

The chain combines TRBV11-2 with TRBJ1-5; no clear D gene. V gave up 5 bases and J gave up 0 bases, with 11 bases separating them. CDR3 length equals 15 residues. Germline CDR1 and CDR2: SGHAT and FQNNGV. CDR3 protein: CASSPQPYSNQPQHF. The CDR3 region has the DNA TGTGCCAGCAGCCCACAGCCGTATAGCAATCAGCCCCAGCATTTT. Full variable domain (outside the CDR3, taken from reference TRBV11-2 and TRBJ1-5): EAGVAQSPRYKIIEKRQSVAFWCNPISGHATLYWYQQILGQGPKLLIQFQNNGVVDDSQLPKDRFSAERLKGVDSTLKIQPAKLEDSAVYLCASSPQPYSNQPQHFGDGTRLSIL.

The gene calls are TRBV5-6 and TRBJ2-3; 12 positions agree with TRBD2. J was trimmed by 7 bases and V by 4 bases; bases with no gene match: 10. The CDR3 contains 16 residues. The germline gives CDR1 SGHDT, CDR2 YYEEEE. The CDR3 DNA reads as TGTGCCAGCAGCGGGGTAGGACTAGCGGGGCTATATACGCAGTATTTT. This gives the protein CASSGVGLAGLYTQYF.

The chain has TRBV5-4 and TRBJ2-1; 7 nucleotides align to TRBD1. The V gene end was trimmed by 1 base and the J gene end by 5 bases; junction bases not matched to a gene: 6. The CDR3 runs 15 residues. In germline, CDR1 is SGHNT, CDR2 YYREEE (reference sequence). The CDR3 sequence: CASSLSNRGDNEQFF. CDR3 DNA sequence: TGTGCCAGCAGCTTGTCGAACAGGGGAGACAATGAGCAGTTCTTC.

The chain is built from TRBV15 and TRBJ1-2, with D maybe TRBD1 (6 bases). V lost 8 bases and J 8 bases, leaving 9 bases between the germline ends. CDR3 size: 10 residues. Germline CDR1 and CDR2: LNHNV and YYDKDF (reference sequence). Here the CDR3 reads CATGGGGYTF. The CDR3 DNA reads TGTGCCACCGGGGGGGGCGGCTACACCTTC.

The genes are TRBV6-5 and TRBJ2-7; D ambiguous. Germline lookup yields CDR1 MNHEY and CDR2 SVGAGI. The CDR3 is made up of 15 amino acids. V shed 6 bases and J shed 4 bases, with 19 bases lying between them. CDR3 residues: CASSPRGRAPYEQYF. CDR3 bases: TGTGCCAGCAGCCCACGAGGCCGGGCCCCATACGAGCAGTACTTC.

The chain uses TRBV6-5 and TRBJ2-5, with D perhaps matching TRBD2 (5 bases). Germline values: CDR1 MNHEY, CDR2 SVGAGI. The CDR3 has 14 amino acids. The V and J ends lost 4 bases and 1 base respectively, with 10 bases between them. The CDR3 DNA reads as TGTGCCAGCAGTTCAAGCGGAATCCAAGAGACCCAGTACTTC. This translates into CASSSSGIQETQYF.

The chain employs TRBV6-6 and TRBJ1-3; tentative D call: TRBD1 (5 bases). V shed 7 bases and J shed 2 bases, with 15 bases lying between them. CDR3 length: 15 residues. Germline CDR1 is MNHNY and CDR2 is SVGAGI (reference sequence). The CDR3 DNA is TGTGCCAGCACCCATGGGGGGACTACTGGAAACACCATATATTTT. It encodes CASTHGGTTGNTIYF.

V and J are TRBV14 and TRBJ2-1; 9 positions match TRBD1. The germline CDR1 and CDR2 sequences are SGHDN and FVKESK. J was trimmed by 8 bases and V by 3 bases; bases with no gene match: 14. The CDR3 is 17 amino acids. CDR3 sequence: CASSQTFGTGFFHEQFF. The CDR3 DNA follows: TGTGCCAGCAGCCAGACTTTTGGGACAGGGTTCTTCCATGAGCAGTTCTTC.

The rearrangement links TRBV19 to TRBJ2-5; D may be TRBD1 (5 bases). The tail of the sequence fits TRBJ2-7 better, so the J call may be wrong. This CDR3 has 13 residues. The germline gives CDR1 LNHDA, CDR2 SQIVND (reference sequence). CDR3 amino acids: CASSRGPWSEQYF. The CDR3 DNA follows: TGTGCCAGTAGTAGGGGCCCCTGGAGCGAGCAGTACTTC.

The V gene is TRBV5-7, the J gene TRBJ1-3; unclear D gene. TRBV5-7 is filed as an ORF, its function uncertain. V was trimmed by 4 bases and J by 4 bases, leaving 9 bases between them. The CDR3 extends over 13 amino acids. In nucleotides, the CDR3 is TGTGCCAGCAGCCGGACCCTGGGAAACACCATATATTTT. It is translated as CASSRTLGNTIYF.

The chain couples TRBV6-6 to TRBJ2-7; no clear D. V lost 0 bases, J lost 3 bases, and 9 bases lay in between. Germline values: CDR1 MNHNY, CDR2 SVGAGI (reference sequence). The CDR3 has 14 amino acids. DNA for the CDR3: TGTGCCAGCAGTTACTCAGACGCAAACTACGAGCAGTACTTC. Translated, it gives CASSYSDANYEQYF.

The V and J genes are TRBV27 and TRBJ1-2, with D perhaps matching TRBD1 (5 bases). From germline, CDR1 is MNHEY and CDR2 SMNVEV (reference sequence). Between the trimmed V and J ends, which lost 11 bases and 2 bases, there was a span of 18 bases. The CDR3 sequence is 14 residues long. The CDR3 region has the DNA TGTGCCTACCCCCGGGGCAGGGAGAACTATGGCTACACCTTC. Encoded protein: CAYPRGRENYGYTF.

The chain couples TRBV5-4 to TRBJ2-3; 9 bases are shared with TRBD1. J lost 5 bases, V lost 4 bases, and 8 bases had no gene match. The germline gives CDR1 SGHNT, CDR2 YYREEE (reference sequence). The CDR3 consists of 15 residues. The CDR3 DNA follows: TGTGCCAGCAGCACGGACAGGGGCAGGGAAGATACGCAGTATTTT. It encodes CASSTDRGREDTQYF.

The V and J genes are TRBV28 and TRBJ1-5, with D unresolved. The V gene's germline CDR1 is MDHEN and CDR2 SYDVKM. The CDR3 totals 14 residues. The V and J ends lost 7 bases and 5 bases respectively, with 15 bases between them. CDR3 loop: CASIFGNRDQPQHF. CDR3 nucleotide sequence: TGTGCCAGCATTTTTGGTAATCGGGATCAGCCCCAGCATTTT.

The chain couples TRBV9 to TRBJ2-7; D may be TRBD2 (7 bases). The CDR3 totals 14 residues. Germline-derived CDR1 and CDR2 are SGDLS and YYNGEE. V lost 1 base, J lost 3 bases, and 11 bases lay in between. As DNA, the CDR3 is TGTGCCAGCAGCGTATCGGGGGGCGTCTACGAGCAGTACTTC. This encodes CASSVSGGVYEQYF.

This chain connects TRBV7-3 to TRBJ1-2; tentatively, D is TRBD1 (5 bases). Trimming took off 2 bases at V and 4 bases at J, with 23 bases between the two ends. The germline V gene has CDR1 SGHTA and CDR2 FQGTGA. There are 18 residues in the CDR3. The CDR3 DNA is TGTGCCAGCAGCTTAGGGCGGGGCCCAGGGAATCCCCTCTATGGCTACACCTTC. It encodes CASSLGRGPGNPLYGYTF.

With regard to this clone: Distinct nucleotide sequences in the sample also encode this CDR3. This sequence joins TRBV2 and TRBJ2-3, with D possibly being TRBD1 or TRBD2 (5 bases each). With 5 bases removed from V and 0 bases from J, the gap between germline ends came to 12 bases. The germline gives CDR1 SNHLY, CDR2 FYNNEI. The CDR3 runs to 15 residues. The CDR3 nucleotides are TGTGCCAGCAGTACGGGGCTCCCAAGCACAGATACGCAGTATTTT. This codes for CASSTGLPSTDTQYF.

The chain links TRBV28 to TRBJ2-1, with 10 nucleotides matching TRBD2. V lost 1 base to trimming and J lost 8 bases; unmatched junction nucleotides: 8. The germline gives CDR1 MDHEN, CDR2 SYDVKM. CDR3 length: 16 amino acids. In nucleotides, the CDR3 is TGTGCCAGCAGTTTATACAGCGGGGGGGCTAGGGATGAGCAGTTCTTC. Translating gives CASSLYSGGARDEQFF.

Remarks on this clone: Other DNA sequences of this sample code for an identical CDR3. CDR3 in DNA: TGTGCCAGCCGAACCGGACAGGGACCTAACTATGGCTACACCTTC. Amino acid sequence: CASRTGQGPNYGYTF. The rearrangement joins TRBV6-1 to TRBJ1-2, with TRBD1 matching 8 bases. Looked up from germline, CDR1 is MNHNS and CDR2 is SASEGT. The CDR3 covers 15 residues. The V segment lost 8 bases and the J segment 0 bases; nucleotides outside the gene matches: 8.

Concerning this clone: The same CDR3 is also encoded by other DNA sequences in this sample. Written as DNA, the CDR3 is TGTGCCAGTAGTACGGGGGGGGTCTACGAGCAGTACTTC. It specifies CASSTGGVYEQYF. V and J are TRBV19 and TRBJ2-7; 8 nucleotides align to TRBD2. CDR3 length: 13 residues. Germline V lookup: CDR1 LNHDA, CDR2 SQIVND (reference sequence). With 4 bases clipped from V and 3 bases from J, the junction kept 2 bases outside the gene matches.

The rearrangement joins TRBV27 to TRBJ2-7, with 8 nucleotides matching TRBD2. Looked up from germline, CDR1 is MNHEY and CDR2 is SMNVEV (reference sequence). The CDR3 is made up of 15 amino acids. The trim removed 3 bases at V and 3 bases at J, leaving 7 bases unmatched. CDR3 bases: TGTGCCAGCAGTTTGCGGCGGGGGGCAAACTACGAGCAGTACTTC. This codes for CASSLRRGANYEQYF.

The chain joins TRBV11-3 to TRBJ2-3; D not resolved. The CDR3 sequence is 11 residues long. Germline V CDR1 and CDR2: SGHNT, YENEEA. V was pared by 5 bases and J by 5 bases, with 5 bases between. This chain's CDR3 is CASSPGDTQYF. The CDR3 DNA sequence: TGTGCCAGCAGCCCCGGAGATACGCAGTATTTT.

The rearrangement uses TRBV7-9 and TRBJ2-3; tentatively, D is TRBD2 (5 bases). Trimming shortened V by 5 bases and J by 0 bases, and 12 bases separated the two germline ends. In germline, CDR1 is SEHNR, CDR2 FQNEAQ (reference sequence). The CDR3 runs to 15 residues. For the CDR3, the DNA is TGTGCCAGCAGCACAGAGCGGAGCAGCACAGATACGCAGTATTTT. This codes for CASSTERSSTDTQYF.

V is TRBV19 and J is TRBJ2-2; TRBD2 is a possible D gene (6 bases). CDR1 and CDR2 (germline): LNHDA, SQIVND (reference sequence). The V end was cut by 7 bases, the J end by 3 bases, with 15 bases between. This CDR3 contains 15 residues. CDR3: CASKDWGGDTGELFF. The CDR3 DNA sequence: TGTGCCAGTAAGGACTGGGGCGGGGACACCGGGGAGCTGTTTTTT.